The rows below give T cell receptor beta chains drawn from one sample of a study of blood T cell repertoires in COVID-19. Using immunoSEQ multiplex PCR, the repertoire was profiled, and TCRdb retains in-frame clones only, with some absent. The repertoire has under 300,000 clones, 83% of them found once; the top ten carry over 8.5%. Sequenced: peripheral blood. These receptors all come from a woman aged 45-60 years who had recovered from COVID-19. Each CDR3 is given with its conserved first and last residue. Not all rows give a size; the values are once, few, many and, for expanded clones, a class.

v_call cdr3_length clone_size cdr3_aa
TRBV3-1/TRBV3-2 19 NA CASSQFLPGGSSSYNEQFF
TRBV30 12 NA CAWSTTGLYAFF
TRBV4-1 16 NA CASSQGRAVSYNEQFF
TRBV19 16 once CASRSGDRDPRYGYTF
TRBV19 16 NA CASSPQLAGGGNEQFF
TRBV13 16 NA CASSLGVAGSTDTQYF
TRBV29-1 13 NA CSVVGQGGDGYTF
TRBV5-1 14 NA CASSFSGGKDTQYF
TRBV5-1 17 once CASSLAASGGAWDTQYF
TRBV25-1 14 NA CASSGTGGPEGYTF
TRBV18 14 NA CASSRTDSPSEQYF
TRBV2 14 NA CASSPTANNQPQHF
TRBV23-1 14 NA CASSLGGRNTEAFF
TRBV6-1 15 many CASSEVNSEVVTQYF
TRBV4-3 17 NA CASSQDRGRGGRNEQFF
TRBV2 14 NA CASKWDRGLETQYF
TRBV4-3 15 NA CASSQAVRGDQPQHF
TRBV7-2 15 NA CASSSAGGPGNTIYF
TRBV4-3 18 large CASSQDGGGIDPSYEQYF
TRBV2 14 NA CASDRDANTGELFF
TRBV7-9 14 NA CASSLGQGGQPQHF
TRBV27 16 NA CASSPGDRASNQPQHF
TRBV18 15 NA CASSRGAGGFYEQYF
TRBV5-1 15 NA CASSLNPGVQETQYF
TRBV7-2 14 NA CASSLALASGELFF
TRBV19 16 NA CASSMIDRRLNTEAFF